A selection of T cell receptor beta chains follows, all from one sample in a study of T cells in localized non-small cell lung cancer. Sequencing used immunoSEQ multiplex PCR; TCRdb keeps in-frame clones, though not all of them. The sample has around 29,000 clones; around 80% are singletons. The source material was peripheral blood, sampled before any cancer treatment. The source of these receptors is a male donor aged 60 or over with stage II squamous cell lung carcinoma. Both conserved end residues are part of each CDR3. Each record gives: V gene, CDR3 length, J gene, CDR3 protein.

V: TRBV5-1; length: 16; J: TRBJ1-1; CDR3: CASSSPGQGMNTEAFF
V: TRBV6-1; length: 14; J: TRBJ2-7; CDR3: CASDGQGSSYEQYF
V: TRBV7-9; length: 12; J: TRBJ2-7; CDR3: CASSLEYYEQYF
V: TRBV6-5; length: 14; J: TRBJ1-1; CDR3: CASSTPGRYTEAFF
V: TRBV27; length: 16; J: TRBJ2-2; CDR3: CASSFIGGAGTGELFF
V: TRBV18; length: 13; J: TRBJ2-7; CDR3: CASSPIPTGEQYF
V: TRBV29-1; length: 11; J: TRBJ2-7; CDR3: CSGRMSSVQYF
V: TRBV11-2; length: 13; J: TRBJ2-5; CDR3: CASSLAIRETQYF
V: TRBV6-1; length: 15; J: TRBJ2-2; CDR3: CASSERTGNTGELFF
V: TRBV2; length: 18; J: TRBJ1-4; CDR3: CAVNPQDRVLATNEKLFF
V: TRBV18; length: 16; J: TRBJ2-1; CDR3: CASSPQLAGEKNEQFF
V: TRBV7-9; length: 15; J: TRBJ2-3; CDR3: CASSFRTGNTDTQYF
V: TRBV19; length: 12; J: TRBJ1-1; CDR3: CASRTGDTEAFF
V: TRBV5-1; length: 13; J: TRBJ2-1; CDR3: CASSLGPNNEQFF
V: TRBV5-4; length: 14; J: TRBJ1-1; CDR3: CASSGQGSHTEAFF
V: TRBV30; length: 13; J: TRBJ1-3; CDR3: CAWRQLAGNTIYF
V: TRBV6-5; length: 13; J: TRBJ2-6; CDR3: CASTDSGANVLTF
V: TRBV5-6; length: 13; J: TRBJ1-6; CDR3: CASSLGTGSPLHF
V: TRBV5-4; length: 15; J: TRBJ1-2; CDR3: CASSLVTGPEDGYTF
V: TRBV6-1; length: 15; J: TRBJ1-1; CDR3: CASRISGVGVPSAFF
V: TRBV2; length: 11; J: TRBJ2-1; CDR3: CASHARDEQFF
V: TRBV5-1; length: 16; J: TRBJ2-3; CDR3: CASSPSGGPSTDTQYF
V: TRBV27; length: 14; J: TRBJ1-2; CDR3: CASSPLGQGIGYTF
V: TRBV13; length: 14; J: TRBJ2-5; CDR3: CASSLRGDRETQYF
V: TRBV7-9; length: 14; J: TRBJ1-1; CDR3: CASSLVTGGTEAFF
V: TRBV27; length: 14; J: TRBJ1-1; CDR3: CASSLNTPNTEAFF
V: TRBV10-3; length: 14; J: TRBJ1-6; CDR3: CAIRTSDRNSPLHF
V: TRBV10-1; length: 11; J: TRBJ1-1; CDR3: CASSEFSEAFF
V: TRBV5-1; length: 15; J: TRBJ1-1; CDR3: CASSLGGQGGPEAFF
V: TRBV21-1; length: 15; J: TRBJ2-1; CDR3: CASSGGGENYNEQFF
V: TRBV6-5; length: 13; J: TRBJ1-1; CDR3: CASCPGGNTEAFF
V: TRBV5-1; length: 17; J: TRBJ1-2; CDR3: CASSFGDSLGGGYGYTF
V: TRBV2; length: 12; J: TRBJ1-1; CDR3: CASLTGNTEAFF
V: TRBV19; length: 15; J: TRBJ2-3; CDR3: CASSIAGGITDTQYF
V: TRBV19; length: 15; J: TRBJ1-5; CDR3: CASSIDRGVDQPQHF
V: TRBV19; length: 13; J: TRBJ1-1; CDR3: CASTSFGAAEAFF
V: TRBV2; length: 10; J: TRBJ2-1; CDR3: CASRSDSEFF
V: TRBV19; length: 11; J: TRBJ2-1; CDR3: CASSRGTDQFF
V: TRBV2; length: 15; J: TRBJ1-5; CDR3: CASSSERGHGQPQHF
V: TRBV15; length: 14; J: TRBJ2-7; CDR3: CAAATSGNLYEQYF
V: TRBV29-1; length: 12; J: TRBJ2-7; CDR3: CSVVIDAYEQYF
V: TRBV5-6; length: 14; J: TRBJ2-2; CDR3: CASSPAWNTGELFF
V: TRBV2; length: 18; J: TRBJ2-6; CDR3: CASSEVRMGHSGANVLTF
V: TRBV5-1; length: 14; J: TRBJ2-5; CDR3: CASRLAGGPETQYF
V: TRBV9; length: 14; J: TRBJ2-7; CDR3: CASSVGTAAYEQYF
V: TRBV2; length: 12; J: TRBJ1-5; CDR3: CASGVGDQPQHF
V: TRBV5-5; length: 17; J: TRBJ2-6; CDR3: CASSLGTGNSGANVLTF
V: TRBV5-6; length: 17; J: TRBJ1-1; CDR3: CASSSLGQGTMGTEAFF